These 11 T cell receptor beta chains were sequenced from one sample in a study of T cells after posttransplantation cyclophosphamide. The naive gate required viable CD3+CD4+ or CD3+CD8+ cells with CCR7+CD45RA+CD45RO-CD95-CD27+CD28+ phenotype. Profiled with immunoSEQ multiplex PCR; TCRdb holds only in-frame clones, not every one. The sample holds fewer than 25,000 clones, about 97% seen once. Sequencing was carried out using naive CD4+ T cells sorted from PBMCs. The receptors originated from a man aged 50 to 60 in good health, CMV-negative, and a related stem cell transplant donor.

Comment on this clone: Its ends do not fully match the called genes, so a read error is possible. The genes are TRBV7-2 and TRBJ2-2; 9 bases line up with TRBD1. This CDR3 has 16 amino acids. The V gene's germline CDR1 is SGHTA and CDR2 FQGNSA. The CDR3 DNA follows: TGTGCCAGCAGCTTACACGGGACAGGGAATTACGGGGGGCTGTTTTTT. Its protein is CASSLHGTGNYGGLFF.

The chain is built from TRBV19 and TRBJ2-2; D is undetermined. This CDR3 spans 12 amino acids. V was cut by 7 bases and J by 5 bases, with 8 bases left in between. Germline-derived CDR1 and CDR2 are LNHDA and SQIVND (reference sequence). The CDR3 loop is CASNVVTGELFF. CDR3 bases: TGTGCCAGTAATGTCGTGACCGGGGAGCTGTTTTTT.

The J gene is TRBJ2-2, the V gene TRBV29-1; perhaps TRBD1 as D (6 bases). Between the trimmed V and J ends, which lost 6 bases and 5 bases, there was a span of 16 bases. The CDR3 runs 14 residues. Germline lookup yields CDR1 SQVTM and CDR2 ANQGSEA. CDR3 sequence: CSVQNSQGTGELFF. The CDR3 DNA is TGCAGCGTCCAGAACTCACAGGGAACCGGGGAGCTGTTTTTT.

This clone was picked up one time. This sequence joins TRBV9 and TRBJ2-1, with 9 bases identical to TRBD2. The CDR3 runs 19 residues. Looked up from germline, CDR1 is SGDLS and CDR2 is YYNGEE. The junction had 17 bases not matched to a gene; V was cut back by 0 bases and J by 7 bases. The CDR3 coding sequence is TGTGCCAGCAGCGTAGCTTTGGAGTCCGGCGGGAGGGCGGGGAATGAGCAGTTCTTC. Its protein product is CASSVALESGGRAGNEQFF.

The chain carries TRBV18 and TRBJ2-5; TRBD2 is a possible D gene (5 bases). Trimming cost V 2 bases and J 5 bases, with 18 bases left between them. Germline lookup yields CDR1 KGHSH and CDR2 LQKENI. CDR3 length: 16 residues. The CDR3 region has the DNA TGTGCCAGCTCACCAGGAGCTAGCAGCGGTCAGGAGACCCAGTACTTC. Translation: CASSPGASSGQETQYF. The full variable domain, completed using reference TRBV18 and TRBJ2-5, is NAGVMQNPRHLVRRRGQEARLRCSPMKGHSHVYWYRQLPEEGLKFMVYLQKENIIDESGMPKERFSAEFPKEGPSILRIQQVVRGDSAAYFCASSPGASSGQETQYFGPGTRLLVL.

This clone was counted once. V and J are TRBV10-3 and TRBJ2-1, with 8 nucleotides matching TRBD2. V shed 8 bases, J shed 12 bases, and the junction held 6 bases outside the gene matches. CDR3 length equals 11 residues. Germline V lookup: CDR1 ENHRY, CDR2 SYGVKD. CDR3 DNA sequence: TGTGCCATCGGGGCGGCGGGGGGGCAGTTCTTC. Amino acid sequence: CAIGAAGGQFF.

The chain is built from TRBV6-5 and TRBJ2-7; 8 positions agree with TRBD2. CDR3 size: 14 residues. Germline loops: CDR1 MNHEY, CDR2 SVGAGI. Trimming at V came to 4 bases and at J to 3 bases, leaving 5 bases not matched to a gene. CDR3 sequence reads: CASSSSGTSYEQYF. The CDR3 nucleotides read TGTGCCAGCAGTTCTTCCGGGACTAGCTACGAGCAGTACTTC.

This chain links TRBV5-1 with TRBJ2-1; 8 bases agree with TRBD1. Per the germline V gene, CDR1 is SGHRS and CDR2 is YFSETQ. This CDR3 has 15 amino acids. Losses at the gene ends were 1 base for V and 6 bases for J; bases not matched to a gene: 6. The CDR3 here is CASSLMTGATNEQFF. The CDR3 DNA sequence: TGCGCCAGCAGCTTGATGACAGGGGCCACCAATGAGCAGTTCTTC.

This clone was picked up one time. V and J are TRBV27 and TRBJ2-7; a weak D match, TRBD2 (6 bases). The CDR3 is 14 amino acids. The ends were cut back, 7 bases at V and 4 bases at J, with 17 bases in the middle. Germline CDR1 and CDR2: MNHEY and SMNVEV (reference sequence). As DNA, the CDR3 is TGTGCCAGCACGTCGGAGGGCCCTCATTACGAGCAGTACTTC. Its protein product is CASTSEGPHYEQYF.

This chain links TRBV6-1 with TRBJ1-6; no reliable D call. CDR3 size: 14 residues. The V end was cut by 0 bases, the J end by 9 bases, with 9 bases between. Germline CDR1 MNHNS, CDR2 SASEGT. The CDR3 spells CASSEAWYGSPLHF. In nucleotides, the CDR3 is TGTGCCAGCAGTGAAGCGTGGTACGGTTCACCCCTCCACTTT.

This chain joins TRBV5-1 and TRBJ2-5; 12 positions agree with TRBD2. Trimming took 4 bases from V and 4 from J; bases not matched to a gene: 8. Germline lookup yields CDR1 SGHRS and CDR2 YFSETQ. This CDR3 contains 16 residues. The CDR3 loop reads CASSPSTSGGSETQYF. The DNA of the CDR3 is TGCGCCAGCAGCCCGTCGACTAGCGGGGGTTCAGAGACCCAGTACTTC.